This T cell receptor beta chain was recovered during a study of blood T cell repertoires in COVID-19. The repertoire was sequenced with immunoSEQ multiplex PCR; TCRdb's copy has only in-frame clones and lacks some. The profile shows fewer than 200,000 clones, approximately 80% of them singletons. The CDR3 length is 14 residues. V was pared by 6 bases and J by 2 bases, with 8 bases of the junction left unmatched. Per germline, CDR1 SQVTM and CDR2 ANQGSEA. The chain carries TRBV29-1 and TRBJ1-2; 8 nucleotides line up with TRBD1. The sequencing sample was made of peripheral blood. The source is a woman of 80 years or more with acute or convalescent COVID-19. CDR3 amino acids: CSVDGQGINYGYTF. CDR3 sequence (DNA): TGCAGCGTCGATGGACAGGGTATCAACTATGGCTACACCTTC. The complete variable domain, with remaining parts taken from reference TRBV29-1 and TRBJ1-2, reads SAVISQKPSRDICQRGTSLTIQCQVDSQVTMMFWYRQQPGQSLTLIATANQGSEATYESGFVIDKFPISRPNLTFSTLTVSNMSPEDSSIYLCSVDGQGINYGYTFGSGTRLTVV.